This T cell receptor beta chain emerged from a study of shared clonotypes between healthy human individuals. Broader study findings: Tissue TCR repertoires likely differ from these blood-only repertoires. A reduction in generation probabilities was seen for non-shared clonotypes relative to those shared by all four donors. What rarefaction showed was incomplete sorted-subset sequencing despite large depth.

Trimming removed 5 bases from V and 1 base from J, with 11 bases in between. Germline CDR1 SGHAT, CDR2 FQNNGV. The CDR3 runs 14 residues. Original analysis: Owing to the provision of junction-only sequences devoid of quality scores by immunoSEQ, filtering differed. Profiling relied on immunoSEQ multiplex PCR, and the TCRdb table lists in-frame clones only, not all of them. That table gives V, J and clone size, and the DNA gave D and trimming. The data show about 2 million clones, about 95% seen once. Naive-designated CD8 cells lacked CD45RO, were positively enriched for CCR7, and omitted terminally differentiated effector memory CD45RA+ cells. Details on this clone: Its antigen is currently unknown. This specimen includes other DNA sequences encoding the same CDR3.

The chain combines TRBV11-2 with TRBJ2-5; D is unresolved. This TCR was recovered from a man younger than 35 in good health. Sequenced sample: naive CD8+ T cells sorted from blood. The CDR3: CASSLVGSQETQYF. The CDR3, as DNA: TGTGCCAGCAGCCTGGTTGGCAGCCAAGAGACCCAGTACTTC. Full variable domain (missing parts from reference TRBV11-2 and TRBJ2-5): EAGVAQSPRYKIIEKRQSVAFWCNPISGHATLYWYQQILGQGPKLLIQFQNNGVVDDSQLPKDRFSAERLKGVDSTLKIQPAKLEDSAVYLCASSLVGSQETQYFGPGTRLLVL.